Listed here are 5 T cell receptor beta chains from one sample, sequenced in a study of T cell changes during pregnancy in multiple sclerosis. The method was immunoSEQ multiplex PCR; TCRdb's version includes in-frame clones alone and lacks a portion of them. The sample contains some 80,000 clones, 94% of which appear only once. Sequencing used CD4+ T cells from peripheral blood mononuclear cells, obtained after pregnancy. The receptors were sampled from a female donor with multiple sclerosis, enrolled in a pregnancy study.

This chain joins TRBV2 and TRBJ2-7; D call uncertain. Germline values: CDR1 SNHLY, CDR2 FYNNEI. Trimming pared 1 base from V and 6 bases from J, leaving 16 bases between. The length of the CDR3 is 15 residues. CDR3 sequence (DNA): TGTGCCAGCAGTGAAGAAGCTTTCCCGATGCGCGAGCAGTACTTC. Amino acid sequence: CASSEEAFPMREQYF.

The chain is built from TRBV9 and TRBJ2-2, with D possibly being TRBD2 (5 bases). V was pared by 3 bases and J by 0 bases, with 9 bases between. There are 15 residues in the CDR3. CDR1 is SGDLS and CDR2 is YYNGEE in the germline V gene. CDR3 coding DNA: TGTGCCAGCAGCGGGGCAGCGGCGAACACCGGGGAGCTGTTTTTT. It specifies CASSGAAANTGELFF.

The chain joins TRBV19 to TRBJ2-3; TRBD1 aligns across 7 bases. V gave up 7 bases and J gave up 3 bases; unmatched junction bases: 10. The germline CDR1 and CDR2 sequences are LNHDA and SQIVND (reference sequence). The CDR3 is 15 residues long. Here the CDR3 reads CASTSTRGFTDTQYF. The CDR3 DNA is TGTGCCAGTACCTCCACCAGGGGGTTTACAGATACGCAGTATTTT.

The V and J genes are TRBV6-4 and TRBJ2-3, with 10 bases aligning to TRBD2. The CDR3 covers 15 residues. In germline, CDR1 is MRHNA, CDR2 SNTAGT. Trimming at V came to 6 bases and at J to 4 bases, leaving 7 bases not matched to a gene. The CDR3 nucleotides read TGTGCCAGCAGCGAACTAGCGGGAAGGCCAGATACGCAGTATTTT. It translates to CASSELAGRPDTQYF.

DNA for the CDR3: TGTGCCAGCAGCTTGAACGGTAACTATGGCTACACCTTC. It translates to CASSLNGNYGYTF. The chain carries TRBV5-6 and TRBJ1-2, with no clear D. V lost 1 base and J lost 1, with 5 bases in between. CDR3 size: 13 residues. The germline CDR1 and CDR2 sequences are SGHDT and YYEEEE. The full variable domain, rest sourced from reference TRBV5-6 and TRBJ1-2, is DAGVTQSPTHLIKTRGQQVTLRCSPKSGHDTVSWYQQALGQGPQFIFQYYEEEERQRGNFPDRFSGHQFPNYSSELNVNALLLGDSALYLCASSLNGNYGYTFGSGTRLTVV.